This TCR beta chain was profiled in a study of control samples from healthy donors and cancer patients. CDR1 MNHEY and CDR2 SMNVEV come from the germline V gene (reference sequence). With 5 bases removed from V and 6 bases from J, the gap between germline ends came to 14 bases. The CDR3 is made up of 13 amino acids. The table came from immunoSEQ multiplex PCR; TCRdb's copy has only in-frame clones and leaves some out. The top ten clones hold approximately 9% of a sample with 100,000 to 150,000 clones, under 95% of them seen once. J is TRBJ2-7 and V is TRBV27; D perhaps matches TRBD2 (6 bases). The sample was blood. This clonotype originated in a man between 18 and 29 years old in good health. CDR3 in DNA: TGTGCCAGCAGTCCTACCGGAGGGAGCGAGCAGTACTTC. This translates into CASSPTGGSEQYF.